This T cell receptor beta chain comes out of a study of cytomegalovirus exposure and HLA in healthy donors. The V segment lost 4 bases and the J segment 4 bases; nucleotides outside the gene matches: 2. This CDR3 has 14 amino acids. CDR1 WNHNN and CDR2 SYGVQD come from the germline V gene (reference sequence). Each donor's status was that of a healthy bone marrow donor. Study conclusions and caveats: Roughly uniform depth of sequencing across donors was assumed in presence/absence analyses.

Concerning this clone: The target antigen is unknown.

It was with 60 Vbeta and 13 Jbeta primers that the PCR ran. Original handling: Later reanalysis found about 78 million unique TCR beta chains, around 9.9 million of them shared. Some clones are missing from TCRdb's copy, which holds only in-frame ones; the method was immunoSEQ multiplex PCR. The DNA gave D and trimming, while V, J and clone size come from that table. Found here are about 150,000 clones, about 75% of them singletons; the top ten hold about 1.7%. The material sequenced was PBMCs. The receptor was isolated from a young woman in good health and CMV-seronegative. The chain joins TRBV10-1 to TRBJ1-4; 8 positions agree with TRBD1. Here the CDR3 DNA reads TGCGCCAGCAGTGGGACAGGGCTTAATGAAAAACTGTTTTTT. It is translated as CASSGTGLNEKLFF.